Shown below are 14 T cell receptor beta chains from a single sample sequenced in a study of T cell responses to AZD1222 COVID-19 vaccine. Clones were read by immunoSEQ multiplex PCR, and TCRdb kept only the in-frame ones, dropping some. The sample contains some 81,000 clones, 86% of which appear only once. The sequences come from peripheral blood, collected 28 days after the second AZD1222 dose. The receptor set was obtained from an adult who received the AZD1222 COVID-19 vaccine.

V gene TRBV27 combines with J gene TRBJ2-7; 7 bases match TRBD1. CDR3 length: 13 amino acids. Germline V gene data show CDR1 as MNHEY and CDR2 as SMNVEV (reference sequence). V trimming: 6 bases; J trimming: 2 bases; junction bases outside the gene matches: 4. CDR3 DNA sequence: TGTGCCAGCAGGGACAGGTTGGCCTACGAGCAGTACTTC. Amino acids: CASRDRLAYEQYF.

To note about this clone: Other DNA sequences in the same sample also yield this CDR3. The V and J genes are TRBV6-2 or TRBV6-3 and TRBJ2-7, with unresolved D. The ends were cut back, 2 bases at V and 2 bases at J, with 4 bases in the middle. Germline V gene data show CDR1 as MNHEY and CDR2 as SVGEGT. CDR3 length: 12 amino acids. The CDR3 nucleotides are TGTGCCAGCAGTTACCCCGCCTACGAGCAGTACTTC. Protein sequence: CASSYPAYEQYF.

This sequence joins TRBV30 and TRBJ1-5, with D possibly matching TRBD1 (5 bases). V lost 0 bases and J 4 bases, leaving 7 bases between the germline ends. The CDR3 covers 13 residues. Germline CDR1 GTSNPN, CDR2 SVGIG (reference sequence). The CDR3 is CAWSVQDNQPQHF. As DNA, the CDR3 is TGTGCCTGGAGTGTACAGGATAATCAGCCCCAGCATTTT.

The rearrangement joins TRBV18 to TRBJ1-2; D is ambiguous. Per germline, CDR1 KGHSH and CDR2 LQKENI. The CDR3 has 15 amino acids. Trimming removed 0 bases from V and 5 bases from J, with 13 bases in between. The CDR3 DNA reads as TGTGCCAGCTCACCACCACCGGGTATAAGTTATGGCTACACCTTC. Translating it yields CASSPPPGISYGYTF.

The chain has TRBV5-1 and TRBJ2-1, with 12 bases lining up with TRBD1. Per germline, CDR1 SGHRS and CDR2 YFSETQ. The CDR3 totals 16 residues. With 6 bases clipped from V and 8 bases from J, the junction kept 12 bases outside the gene matches. The CDR3 is CASKPGQGADGDEQFF. In DNA form, the CDR3 reads TGCGCCAGCAAGCCGGGACAGGGGGCGGATGGGGATGAGCAGTTCTTC. Looking up the rest from reference TRBV5-1 and TRBJ2-1 gives the full variable domain: KAGVTQTPRYLIKTRGQQVTLSCSPISGHRSVSWYQQTPGQGLQFLFEYFSETQRNKGNFPGRFSGRQFSNSRSEMNVSTLELGDSALYLCASKPGQGADGDEQFFGPGTRLTVL.

The chain uses TRBV6-2 or TRBV6-3 and TRBJ2-1; no clear D. Germline loops: CDR1 MNHEY, CDR2 SVGEGT. The V gene lost 1 base and the J gene lost 3 bases, with 7 bases spanning the gap. There are 14 residues in the CDR3. The CDR3 is CASSYWGNYNEQFF. The DNA for the CDR3 is TGTGCCAGCAGTTACTGGGGAAACTACAATGAGCAGTTCTTC.

This chain links TRBV11-2 with TRBJ2-1, with TRBD1 as a possible D gene (6 bases). With 0 bases removed from V and 10 bases from J, the gap between germline ends came to 25 bases. This CDR3 comprises 18 residues. Germline loops: CDR1 SGHAT, CDR2 FQNNGV. In nucleotides, the CDR3 is TGTGCCAGCAGCTTAGATCCGACAGGCCCTACACGAGTGCCGGAGCAGTTCTTC. It yields the protein CASSLDPTGPTRVPEQFF.

A word on this clone: Additional DNA sequences in this sample encode the identical CDR3. CDR3 residues: CASSPYQGNEQFF. The CDR3 nucleotides are TGTGCCAGCTCACCATACCAGGGTAATGAGCAGTTCTTC. The genes are TRBV18 and TRBJ2-1; TRBD1 is a possible D gene (5 bases). Germline V lookup: CDR1 KGHSH, CDR2 LQKENI. With 2 bases removed from V and 7 bases from J, the gap between germline ends came to 9 bases. CDR3 length equals 13 residues.

The rearrangement links TRBV6-1 to TRBJ1-5; no firm D call. The germline V gene encodes CDR1 MNHNS and CDR2 SASEGT. CDR3 length: 18 residues. Trimming took 1 base from V and 0 from J, leaving 16 bases between them. The CDR3 DNA is TGTGCCAGCAGTGAAGTTGGCGGGAGATCTTATAGCAATCAGCCCCAGCATTTT. It specifies CASSEVGGRSYSNQPQHF.

The gene calls are TRBV19 and TRBJ1-1; 8 bases agree with TRBD1. Trimming at V came to 2 bases and at J to 7 bases, leaving 6 bases not matched to a gene. The CDR3 length is 14 residues. The germline gives CDR1 LNHDA, CDR2 SQIVND (reference sequence). The DNA of the CDR3 is TGTGCCAGTAGTATACAGGGGGCAAGTAATGAAGCTTTCTTT. Protein product: CASSIQGASNEAFF. The whole variable domain, remainder taken from reference TRBV19 and TRBJ1-1, is DGGITQSPKYLFRKEGQNVTLSCEQNLNHDAMYWYRQDPGQGLRLIYYSQIVNDFQKGDIAEGYSVSREKKESFPLTVTSAQKNPTAFYLCASSIQGASNEAFFGQGTRLTVV.

The V call is TRBV28, the J call TRBJ2-1; possibly TRBD1 or TRBD2 for D (5 bases each). The ends were cut back, 6 bases at V and 9 bases at J, with 18 bases in the middle. The CDR3 consists of 14 residues. Germline lookup yields CDR1 MDHEN and CDR2 SYDVKM. The CDR3 loop is CASRIPGTAAEQFF. CDR3 DNA: TGTGCCAGCAGGATACCGGGGACGGCGGCTGAGCAGTTCTTC.

The chain recombines TRBV6-5 with TRBJ2-7; D gene uncertain. The CDR3 has 15 residues. Germline V gives CDR1 MNHEY, CDR2 SVGAGI. V lost 0 bases to trimming and J lost 3 bases, with 12 bases between them. The CDR3 coding sequence is TGTGCCAGCAGTTACTCGACTCTGGACGGCTACGAGCAGTACTTC. Encoded protein: CASSYSTLDGYEQYF.

V gene TRBV18 combines with J gene TRBJ1-1, with D maybe TRBD1 (5 bases). The CDR3 totals 13 residues. Trimming took 6 bases from V and 3 from J, leaving 11 bases between them. In germline, CDR1 is KGHSH, CDR2 LQKENI. The CDR3 region has the DNA TGTGCCAGCTCCCCCAAAGGGGACACTGAAGCTTTCTTT. Translating it yields CASSPKGDTEAFF.

This clone was counted only a few times. This sequence joins TRBV6-2 or TRBV6-3 and TRBJ2-7; no reliable D call. The CDR3 contains 11 residues. Looked up from germline, CDR1 is MNHEY and CDR2 is SVGEGT. V was clipped by 6 bases and J by 6 bases, with 9 bases between them. Written as DNA, the CDR3 is TGTGCCAGCAGCAATTTCCTCGAGCAGTACTTC. Protein sequence: CASSNFLEQYF.